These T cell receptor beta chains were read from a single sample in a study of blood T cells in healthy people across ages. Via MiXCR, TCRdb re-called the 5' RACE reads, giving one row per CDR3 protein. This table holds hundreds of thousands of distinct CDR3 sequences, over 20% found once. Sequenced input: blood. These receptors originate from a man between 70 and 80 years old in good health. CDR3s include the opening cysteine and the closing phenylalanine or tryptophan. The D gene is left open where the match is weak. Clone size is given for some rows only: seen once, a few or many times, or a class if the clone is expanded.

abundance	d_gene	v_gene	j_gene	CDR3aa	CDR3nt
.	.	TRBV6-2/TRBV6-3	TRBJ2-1	CASSYLSEKGNEQFF	TGTGCCAGCAGTTACCTCAGCGAGAAGGGCAATGAGCAGTTCTTC
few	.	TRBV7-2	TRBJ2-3	CASSLRGGWDTQYF	TGTGCCAGCAGCCTACGGGGCGGCTGGGATACGCAGTATTTT
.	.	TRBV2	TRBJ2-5	CASSENGETQYF	TGTGCCAGCAGTGAGAACGGGGAGACCCAGTACTTC
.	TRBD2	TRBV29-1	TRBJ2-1	CIVRAGGPGNEQFF	TGCATCGTTCGAGCGGGAGGGCCTGGCAATGAGCAGTTCTTC
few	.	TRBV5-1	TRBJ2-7	CASSLFRSSSYEQYF	TGCGCCAGCAGCTTGTTCCGGAGCTCCTCCTACGAGCAGTACTTC
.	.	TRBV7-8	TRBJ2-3	CASSSGGVPDTQYF	TGTGCCAGCAGCTCAGGCGGGGTCCCAGATACGCAGTATTTT
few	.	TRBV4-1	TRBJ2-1	CASSQEGNNEQFF	TGCGCCAGCAGCCAGGAGGGGAACAATGAGCAGTTCTTC
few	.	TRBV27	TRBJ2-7	CASSSVPGYEQYF	TGTGCCAGCAGTTCGGTACCGGGCTACGAGCAGTACTTC
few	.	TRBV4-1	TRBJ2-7	CASSQEGSFYPYEQYF	TGCGCCAGCAGCCAAGAGGGGTCCTTTTACCCCTACGAGCAGTACTTC
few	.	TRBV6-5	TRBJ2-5	CASSWTGTPGETQYF	TGTGCCAGCAGTTGGACCGGGACCCCGGGAGAGACCCAGTACTTC